This T cell receptor (beta chain) was found in a study of cytotoxic CD8 clonotypes in ibrutinib-treated CLL. Study observations and caveats: Contraction or stability on treatment was seen for public clonotypes, which were uncommon.

Trimming left V 10 bases short and J 6 bases short, with 12 bases between. The CDR3 length is 12 residues. Per the germline V gene, CDR1 is SNHLY and CDR2 is FYNNEI. The assay was immunoSEQ multiplex PCR, and TCRdb's table has in-frame clones only and misses some. This table holds roughly 250,000 clones, 70% found once. Regarding this clone: Its antigen is not known.

The gene calls are TRBV2 and TRBJ2-2; D is unresolved. This TCR came from a human donor with chronic lymphocytic leukemia. Material: PBMCs, obtained after 24 months of ibrutinib treatment. The CDR3 is CATTGDAGELFF. The CDR3 coding sequence is TGTGCCACAACCGGAGACGCCGGGGAGCTGTTTTTT.